The TCR beta chain under discussion was sequenced for a study of blood T cell repertoires in COVID-19. Overall study: From the United States, Italy and Spain came samples of acute and convalescent COVID-19. T cells, B-cell-depleted T cells, or PBMCs supplied cDNA or gDNA.

The method was immunoSEQ multiplex PCR; TCRdb's version includes in-frame clones alone and lacks a portion of them. The table has about 170,000 clones, approximately 82% seen once. Germline lookup yields CDR1 SGHTA and CDR2 FQGNSA. With V trimmed by 1 base and J by 2 bases, 3 bases remained unmatched. The CDR3 is 16 amino acids. J is TRBJ2-1 and V is TRBV7-2, with 9 bases fitting TRBD2. This clonotype was obtained from a woman of 80 years or more with acute or convalescent COVID-19. Sequencing was carried out using peripheral blood. CDR3 region: CASSLGGGRAYNEQFF. The CDR3 DNA follows: TGTGCCAGCAGCTTAGGTGGCGGGAGGGCCTACAATGAGCAGTTCTTC.